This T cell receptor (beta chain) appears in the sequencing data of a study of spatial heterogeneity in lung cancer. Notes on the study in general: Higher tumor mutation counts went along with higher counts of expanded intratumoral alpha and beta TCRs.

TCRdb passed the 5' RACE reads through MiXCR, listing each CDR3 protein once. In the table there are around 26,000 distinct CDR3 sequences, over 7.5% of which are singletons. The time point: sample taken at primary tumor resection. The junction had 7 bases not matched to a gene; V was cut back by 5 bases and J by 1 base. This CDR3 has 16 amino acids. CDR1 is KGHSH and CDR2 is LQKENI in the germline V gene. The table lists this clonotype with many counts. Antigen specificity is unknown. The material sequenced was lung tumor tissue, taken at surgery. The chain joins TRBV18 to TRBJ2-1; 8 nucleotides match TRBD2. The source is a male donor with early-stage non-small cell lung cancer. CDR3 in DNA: TGTGCCAGCTCATTAAATAGCGGGAATTCCTACAATGAGCAGTTCTTC. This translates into CASSLNSGNSYNEQFF.